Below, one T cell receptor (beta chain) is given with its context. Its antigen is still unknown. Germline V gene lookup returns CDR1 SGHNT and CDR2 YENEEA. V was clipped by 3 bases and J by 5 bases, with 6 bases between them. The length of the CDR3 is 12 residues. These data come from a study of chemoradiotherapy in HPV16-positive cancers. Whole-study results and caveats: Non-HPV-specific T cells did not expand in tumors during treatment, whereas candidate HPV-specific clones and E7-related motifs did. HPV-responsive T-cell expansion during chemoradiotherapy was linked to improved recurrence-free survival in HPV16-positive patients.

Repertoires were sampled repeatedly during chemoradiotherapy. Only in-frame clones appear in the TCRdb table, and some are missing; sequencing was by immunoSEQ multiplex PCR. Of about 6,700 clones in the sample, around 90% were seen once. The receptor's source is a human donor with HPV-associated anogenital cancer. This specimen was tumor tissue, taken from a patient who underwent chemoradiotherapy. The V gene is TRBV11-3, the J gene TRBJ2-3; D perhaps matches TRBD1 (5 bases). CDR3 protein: CASSFTGDTQYF. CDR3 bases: TGTGCCAGCAGCTTTACAGGAGATACGCAGTATTTT.